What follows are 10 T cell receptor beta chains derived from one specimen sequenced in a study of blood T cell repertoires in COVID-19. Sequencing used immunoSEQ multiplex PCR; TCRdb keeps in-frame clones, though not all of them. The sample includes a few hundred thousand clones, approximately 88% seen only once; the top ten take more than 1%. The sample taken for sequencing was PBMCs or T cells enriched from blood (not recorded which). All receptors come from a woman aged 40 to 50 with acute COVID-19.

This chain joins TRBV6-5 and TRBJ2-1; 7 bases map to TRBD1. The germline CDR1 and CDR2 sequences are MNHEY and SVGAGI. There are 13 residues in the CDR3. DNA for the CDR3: TGTGAAAGCGAGGGGGCAAAGGACAATGAGCAGTTCTTC. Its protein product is CESEGAKDNEQFF.

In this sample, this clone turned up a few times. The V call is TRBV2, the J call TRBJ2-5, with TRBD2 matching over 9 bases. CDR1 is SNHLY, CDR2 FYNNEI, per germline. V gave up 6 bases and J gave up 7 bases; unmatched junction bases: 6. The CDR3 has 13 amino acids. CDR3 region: CASSTSGPLTQYF. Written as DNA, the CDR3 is TGTGCCAGCAGCACTAGCGGGCCCTTGACCCAGTACTTC.

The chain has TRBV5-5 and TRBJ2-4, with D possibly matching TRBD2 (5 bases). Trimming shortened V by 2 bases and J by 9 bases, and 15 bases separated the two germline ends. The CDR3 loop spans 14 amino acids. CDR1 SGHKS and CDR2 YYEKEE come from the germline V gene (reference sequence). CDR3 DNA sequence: TGTGCCAGCAGCTTTAGGACCCTCGAGGGCATTCAGTACTTC. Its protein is CASSFRTLEGIQYF.

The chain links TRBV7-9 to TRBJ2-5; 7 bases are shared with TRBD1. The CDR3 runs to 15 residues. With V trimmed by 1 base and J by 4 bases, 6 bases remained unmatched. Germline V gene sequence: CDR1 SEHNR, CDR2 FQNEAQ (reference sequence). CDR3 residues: CASSLVTGAGETQYF. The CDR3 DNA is TGTGCCAGCAGCTTAGTCACAGGGGCGGGAGAGACCCAGTACTTC.

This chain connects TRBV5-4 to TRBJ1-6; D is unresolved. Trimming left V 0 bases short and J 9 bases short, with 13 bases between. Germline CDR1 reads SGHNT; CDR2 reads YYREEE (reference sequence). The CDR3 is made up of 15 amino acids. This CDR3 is CASSLDTLPGSPLHF. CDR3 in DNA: TGTGCCAGCAGCTTGGACACTTTGCCGGGTTCACCCCTCCACTTT. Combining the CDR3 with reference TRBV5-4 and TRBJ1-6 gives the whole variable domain ETGVTQSPTHLIKTRGQQVTLRCSSQSGHNTVSWYQQALGQGPQFIFQYYREEENGRGNFPPRFSGLQFPNYSSELNVNALELDDSALYLCASSLDTLPGSPLHFGNGTRLTVT.

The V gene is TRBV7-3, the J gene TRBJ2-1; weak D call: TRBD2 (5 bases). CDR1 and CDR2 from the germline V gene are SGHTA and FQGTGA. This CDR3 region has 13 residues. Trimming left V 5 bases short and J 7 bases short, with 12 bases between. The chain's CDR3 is CASSPRTFNEQFF. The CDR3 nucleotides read TGTGCCAGCAGCCCCCGGACTTTTAATGAGCAGTTCTTC. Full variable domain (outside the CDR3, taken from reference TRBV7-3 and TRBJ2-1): GAGVSQTPSNKVTEKGKYVELRCDPISGHTALYWYRQSLGQGPEFLIYFQGTGAADDSGLPNDRFFAVRPEGSVSTLKIQRTERGDSAVYLCASSPRTFNEQFFGPGTRLTVL.

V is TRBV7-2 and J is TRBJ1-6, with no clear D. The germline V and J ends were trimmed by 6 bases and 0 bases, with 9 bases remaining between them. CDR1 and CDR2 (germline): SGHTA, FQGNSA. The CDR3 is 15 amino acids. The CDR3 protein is CASSSENSYNSPLHF. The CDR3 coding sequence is TGTGCCAGCAGTTCAGAAAACTCCTATAATTCACCCCTCCACTTT.

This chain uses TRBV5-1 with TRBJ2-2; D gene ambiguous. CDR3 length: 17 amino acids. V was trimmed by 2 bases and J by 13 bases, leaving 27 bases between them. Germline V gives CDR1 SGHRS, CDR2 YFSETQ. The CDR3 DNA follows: TGCGCCAGCAGCTTTCCCCCTTTGTCACTCTACCCATTTGGGCTGTTTTTT. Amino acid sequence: CASSFPPLSLYPFGLFF.

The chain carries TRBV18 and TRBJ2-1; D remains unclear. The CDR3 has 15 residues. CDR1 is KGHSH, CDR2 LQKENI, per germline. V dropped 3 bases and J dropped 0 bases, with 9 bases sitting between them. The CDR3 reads CASSPLTSSYNEQFF. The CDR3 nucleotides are TGTGCCAGCTCACCCTTGACAAGCTCCTACAATGAGCAGTTCTTC.

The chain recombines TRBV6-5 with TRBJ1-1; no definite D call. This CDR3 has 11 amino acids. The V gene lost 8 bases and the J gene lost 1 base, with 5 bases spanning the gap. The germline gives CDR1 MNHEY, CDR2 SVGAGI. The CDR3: CASEGNTEAFF. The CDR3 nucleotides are TGTGCCAGCGAGGGGAACACTGAAGCTTTCTTT.